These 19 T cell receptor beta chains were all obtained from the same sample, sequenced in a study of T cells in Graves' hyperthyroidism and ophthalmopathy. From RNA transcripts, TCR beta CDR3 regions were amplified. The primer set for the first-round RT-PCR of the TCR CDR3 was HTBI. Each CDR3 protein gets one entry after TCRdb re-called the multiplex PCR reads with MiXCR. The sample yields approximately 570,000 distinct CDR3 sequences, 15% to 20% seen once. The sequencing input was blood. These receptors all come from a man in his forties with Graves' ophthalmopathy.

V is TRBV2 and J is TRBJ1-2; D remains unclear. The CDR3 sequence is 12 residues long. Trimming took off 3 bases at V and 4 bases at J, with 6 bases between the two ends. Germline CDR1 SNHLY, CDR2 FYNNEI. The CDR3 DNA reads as TGTGCCAGCAGTGAGCCATCCTATGGCTACACCTTC. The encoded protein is CASSEPSYGYTF.

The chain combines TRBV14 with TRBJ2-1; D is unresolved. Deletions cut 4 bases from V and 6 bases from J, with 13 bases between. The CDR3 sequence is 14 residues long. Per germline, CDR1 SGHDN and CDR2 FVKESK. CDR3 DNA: TGTGCCAGCAGCCCCCGTACCTGGACCAATGAGCAGTTCTTC. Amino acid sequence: CASSPRTWTNEQFF.

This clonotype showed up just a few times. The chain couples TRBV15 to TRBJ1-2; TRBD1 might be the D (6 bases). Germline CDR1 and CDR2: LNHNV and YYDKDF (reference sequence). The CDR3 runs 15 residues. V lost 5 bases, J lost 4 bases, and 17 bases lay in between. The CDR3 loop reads CATSYVAGAGYGYTF. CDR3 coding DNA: TGTGCCACCAGCTACGTGGCGGGGGCAGGCTATGGCTACACCTTC.

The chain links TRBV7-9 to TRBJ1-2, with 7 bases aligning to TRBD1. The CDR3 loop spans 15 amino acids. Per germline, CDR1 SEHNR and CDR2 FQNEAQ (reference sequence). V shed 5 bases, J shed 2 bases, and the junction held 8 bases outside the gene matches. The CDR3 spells CASSEGQTLNYGYTF. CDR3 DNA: TGTGCCAGCAGCGAGGGACAGACTTTAAACTATGGCTACACCTTC.

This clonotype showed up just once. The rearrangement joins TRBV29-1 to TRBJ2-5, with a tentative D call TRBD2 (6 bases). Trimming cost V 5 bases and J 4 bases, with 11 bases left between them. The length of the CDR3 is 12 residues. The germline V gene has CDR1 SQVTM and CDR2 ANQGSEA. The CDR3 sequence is CSVQASVETQYF. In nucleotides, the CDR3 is TGCAGCGTTCAGGCTAGCGTAGAGACCCAGTACTTC.

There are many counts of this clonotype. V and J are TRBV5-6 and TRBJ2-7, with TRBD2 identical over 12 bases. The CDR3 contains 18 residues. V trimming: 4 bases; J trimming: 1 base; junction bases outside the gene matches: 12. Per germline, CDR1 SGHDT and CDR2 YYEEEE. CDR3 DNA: TGTGCCAGCAGCGGTCGGACTAGCGGGGTCCGGGTTTCCTACGAGCAGTACTTC. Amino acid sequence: CASSGRTSGVRVSYEQYF.

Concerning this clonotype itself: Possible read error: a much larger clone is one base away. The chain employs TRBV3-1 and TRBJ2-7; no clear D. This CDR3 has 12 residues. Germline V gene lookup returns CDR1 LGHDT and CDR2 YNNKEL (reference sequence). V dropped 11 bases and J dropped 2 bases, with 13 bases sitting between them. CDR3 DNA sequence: TGTGCCGGCACAGCGCCTACCTACGAGCAGTACTTC. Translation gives CAGTAPTYEQYF.

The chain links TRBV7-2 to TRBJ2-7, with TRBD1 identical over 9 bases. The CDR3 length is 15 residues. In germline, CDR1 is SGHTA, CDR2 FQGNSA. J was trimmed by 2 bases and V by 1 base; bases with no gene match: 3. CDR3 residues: CASSLGDRVTYEQYF. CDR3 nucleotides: TGTGCCAGCAGCTTAGGGGACAGGGTGACCTACGAGCAGTACTTC.

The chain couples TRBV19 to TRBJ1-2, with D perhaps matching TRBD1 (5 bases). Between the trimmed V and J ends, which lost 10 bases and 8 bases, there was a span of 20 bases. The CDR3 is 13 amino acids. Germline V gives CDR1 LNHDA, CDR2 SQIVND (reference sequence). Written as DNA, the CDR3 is TGTGCCACCGAAAGGGGCATCCTGGGAGGCTACACCTTC. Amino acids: CATERGILGGYTF.

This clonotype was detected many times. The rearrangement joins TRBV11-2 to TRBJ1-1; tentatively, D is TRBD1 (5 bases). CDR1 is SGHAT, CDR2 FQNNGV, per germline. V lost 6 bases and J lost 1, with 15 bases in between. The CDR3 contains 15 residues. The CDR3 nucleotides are TGTGCCAGCAGTCCCACTGTCAGGGCGAACACTGAAGCTTTCTTT. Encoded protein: CASSPTVRANTEAFF.

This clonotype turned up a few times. The CDR3 nucleotides are TGCAGTGCTAGAGGTCGTGGTTTTGGGGGCCACGAGCAGTACTTC. It codes for CSARGRGFGGHEQYF. The chain has TRBV20-1 and TRBJ2-7, with a weak D call TRBD1 (6 bases). Germline values: CDR1 DFQATT, CDR2 SNEGSKA (reference sequence). This CDR3 contains 15 residues. Trimming shortened V by 1 base and J by 5 bases, and 18 bases separated the two germline ends.

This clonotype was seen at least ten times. The CDR3 DNA follows: TGCGCCAGCAGCTCAAGGGGCAACACTGAAGCTTTCTTT. Protein product: CASSSRGNTEAFF. The V gene is TRBV5-1, the J gene TRBJ1-1; a weak D match, TRBD1 (5 bases). Germline V CDR1 and CDR2: SGHRS, YFSETQ. V lost 3 bases and J 2 bases, leaving 8 bases between the germline ends. The CDR3 loop spans 13 amino acids.

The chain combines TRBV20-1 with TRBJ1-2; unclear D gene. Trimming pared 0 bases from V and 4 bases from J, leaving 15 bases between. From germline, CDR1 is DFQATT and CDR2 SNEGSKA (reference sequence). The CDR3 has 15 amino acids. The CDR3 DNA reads TGCAGTGCTAGAGAATCTGGTAGAGAAGGCTATGGCTACACCTTC. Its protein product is CSARESGREGYGYTF.

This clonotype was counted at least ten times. The CDR3 region is CASSVTWGRTSAIRGELFF. DNA for the CDR3: TGTGCCAGCAGCGTAACCTGGGGGCGGACTAGCGCGATTCGGGGGGAGCTGTTTTTT. V usage is TRBV5-8 and J usage is TRBJ2-2; 9 bases line up with TRBD2. Per germline, CDR1 SGHTS and CDR2 YDEGEE. This CDR3 has 19 amino acids. The J segment lost 8 bases and the V segment lost 4 bases, leaving 21 bases of the junction unmatched. The complete variable domain, with remaining parts taken from reference TRBV5-8 and TRBJ2-2, reads EAGVTQSPTHLIKTRGQQATLRCSPISGHTSVYWYQQALGLGLQFLLWYDEGEERNRGNFPPRFSGRQFPNYSSELNVNALELEDSALYLCASSVTWGRTSAIRGELFFGEGSRLTVL.

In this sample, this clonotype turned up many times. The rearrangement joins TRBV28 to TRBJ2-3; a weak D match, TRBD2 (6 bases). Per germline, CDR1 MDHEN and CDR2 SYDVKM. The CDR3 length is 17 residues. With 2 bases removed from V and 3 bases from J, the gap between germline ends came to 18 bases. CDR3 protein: CASSLGGGAGTTDTQYF. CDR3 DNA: TGTGCCAGCAGTTTAGGGGGTGGGGCGGGGACTACAGATACGCAGTATTTT.

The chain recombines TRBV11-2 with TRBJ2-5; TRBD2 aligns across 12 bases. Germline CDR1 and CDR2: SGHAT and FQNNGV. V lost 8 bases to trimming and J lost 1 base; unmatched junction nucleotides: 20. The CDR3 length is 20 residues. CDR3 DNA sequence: TGTGCCAGCGGATACCCCCCTACCGGGACTAGCGGGCTCTCCCAAGAGACCCAGTACTTC. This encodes CASGYPPTGTSGLSQETQYF.

CDR3 sequence (DNA): TGTGCCACCAGCACGGTATTTTCTGAAGCTTTCTTT. As protein: CATSTVFSEAFF. The chain combines TRBV15 with TRBJ1-1; D is unclear. The CDR3 length is 12 residues. From germline, CDR1 is LNHNV and CDR2 YYDKDF (reference sequence). V lost 4 bases and J 6 bases, leaving 9 bases between the germline ends.

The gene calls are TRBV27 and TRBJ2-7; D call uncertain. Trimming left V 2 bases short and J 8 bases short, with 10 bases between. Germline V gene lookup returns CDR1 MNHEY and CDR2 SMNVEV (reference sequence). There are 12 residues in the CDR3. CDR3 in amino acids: CASSLGGGQQYF. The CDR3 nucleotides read TGTGCCAGCAGTTTAGGCGGTGGACAGCAGTACTTC.

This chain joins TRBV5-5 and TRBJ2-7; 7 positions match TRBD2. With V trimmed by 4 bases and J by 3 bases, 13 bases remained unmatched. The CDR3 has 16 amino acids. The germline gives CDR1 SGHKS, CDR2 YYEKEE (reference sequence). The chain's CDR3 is CASSPVTSRRNYEQYF. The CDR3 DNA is TGTGCCAGCAGCCCGGTGACTAGCCGACGAAACTACGAGCAGTACTTC.